Below are 4 T cell receptor beta chains sequenced from a single sample in a study of T cells in localized non-small cell lung cancer. Assay: immunoSEQ multiplex PCR; the TCRdb copy retains only in-frame clones and omits some. Among 59,000 or so clones listed, roughly 90% were seen once. This specimen consisted of peripheral blood, obtained before any cancer treatment. The receptors here all came from a man between 35 and 75 years old with stage I lung adenocarcinoma.

V is TRBV14 and J is TRBJ1-2, with D unclear. Germline assignment: CDR1 SGHDN and CDR2 FVKESK. CDR3 length equals 15 residues. V lost 5 bases to trimming and J lost 4 bases, with 17 bases between them. This chain's CDR3 is CASSSIDGWLYGYTF. The DNA for the CDR3 is TGTGCCAGCAGCTCGATCGACGGTTGGCTCTATGGCTACACCTTC.

This rearrangement joins TRBV2 to TRBJ1-5; 7 positions agree with TRBD1. The germline V gene encodes CDR1 SNHLY and CDR2 FYNNEI. This CDR3 spans 14 amino acids. V was clipped by 4 bases and J by 3 bases; unmatched bases: 3. The CDR3 DNA is TGTGCCAGCAGTGGGGACAGTTACAATCAGCCCCAGCATTTT. Amino acids: CASSGDSYNQPQHF. The entire variable domain, with the rest obtained from reference TRBV2 and TRBJ1-5, is as follows: EPEVTQTPSHQVTQMGQEVILRCVPISNHLYFYWYRQILGQKVEFLVSFYNNEISEKSEIFDDQFSVERPDGSNFTLKIRSTKLEDSAMYFCASSGDSYNQPQHFGDGTRLSIL.

The sample holds a few counts of this clone. The genes are TRBV7-9 and TRBJ1-1, with a weak D call TRBD1 (5 bases). Trimming stripped 5 bases from V and 10 bases from J, with 17 bases between. The CDR3 runs to 13 residues. Germline-derived CDR1 and CDR2 are SEHNR and FQNEAQ (reference sequence). The CDR3 DNA reads as TGTGCCAGCAGCCCGCAGGAGCCGGGGGGAGCTTTCTTT. Translation gives CASSPQEPGGAFF.

The chain has TRBV28 and TRBJ2-4; D gene ambiguous. Germline assignment: CDR1 MDHEN and CDR2 SYDVKM. V dropped 3 bases and J dropped 0 bases, with 12 bases sitting between them. The CDR3 covers 16 residues. The CDR3 region has the DNA TGTGCCAGCAGTTTTTCAGGCGGTATAGCCAAAAACATTCAGTACTTC. Its protein product is CASSFSGGIAKNIQYF. Drawing the rest from reference TRBV28 and TRBJ2-4, the complete variable domain is DVKVTQSSRYLVKRTGEKVFLECVQDMDHENMFWYRQDPGLGLRLIYFSYDVKMKEKGDIPEGYSVSREKKERFSLILESASTNQTSMYLCASSFSGGIAKNIQYFGAGTRLSVL.